These 30 T cell receptor beta chains came from one sample sequenced in a study of shared clonotypes between healthy human individuals. Assay: immunoSEQ multiplex PCR; the TCRdb copy retains only in-frame clones and omits some. The sample holds around 1.9 million clones, around 93% seen once. Naivety among CD8 cells was defined by CD45RO negativity and positive CCR7 selection, thereby excluding terminally differentiated effector memory CD45RA+ cells. The sequenced sample consisted of naive CD8+ T cells from PBMCs. These receptor sequences come from a man between 18 and 29 years old in good health. Some clones in this sample may be carry-over from other donors' samples.

This clone was seen more than once but under ten times. At the DNA level, this CDR3 is encoded by other sequences in the same sample as well. The rearrangement joins TRBV27 to TRBJ1-2, with TRBD1 as a possible D gene (6 bases). V lost 5 bases to trimming and J lost 5 bases, with 12 bases between them. The length of the CDR3 is 13 residues. Germline V gene sequence: CDR1 MNHEY, CDR2 SMNVEV (reference sequence). The DNA for the CDR3 is TGTGCCAGCAGTCCCAGGACAGCTTATGGCTACACCTTC. It translates to CASSPRTAYGYTF.

The J gene is TRBJ2-3, the V gene TRBV28, with 10 bases fitting TRBD2. The CDR3 is 16 amino acids. V trimming: 3 bases; J trimming: 7 bases; junction bases outside the gene matches: 10. CDR1 and CDR2 from the germline V gene are MDHEN and SYDVKM. The CDR3 nucleotides are TGTGCCAGCAGTTTGGAGCGGGAGGGCCGATATAATACGCAGTATTTT. It is translated as CASSLEREGRYNTQYF.

The CDR3 DNA is TGTGCCAGCAGCTTATGGGTGATATACGAGCAGTACTTC. Protein sequence: CASSLWVIYEQYF. The chain uses TRBV5-5 and TRBJ2-7; D call uncertain. Germline V gene lookup returns CDR1 SGHKS and CDR2 YYEKEE (reference sequence). With 2 bases removed from V and 4 bases from J, the gap between germline ends came to 10 bases. The CDR3 consists of 13 residues.

J is TRBJ1-2 and V is TRBV5-1; 8 bases fit TRBD1. V shed 0 bases and J 2 bases; nucleotides not matched to a gene: 6. The germline V gene has CDR1 SGHRS and CDR2 YFSETQ. CDR3 length: 16 amino acids. CDR3 in amino acids: CASSLEQQGVNYGYTF. CDR3 DNA sequence: TGCGCCAGCAGCTTGGAACAACAGGGGGTGAACTATGGCTACACCTTC.

This clone was counted a single time. This rearrangement joins TRBV27 to TRBJ2-3; D remains ambiguous. The CDR3 is 16 residues long. CDR1 is MNHEY and CDR2 is SMNVEV in the germline V gene (reference sequence). Trimming pared 8 bases from V and 6 bases from J, leaving 24 bases between. DNA of the CDR3: TGTGCCAGCGGTGGATTACGTCCAGGAGCAACCGATACGCAGTATTTT. Protein product: CASGGLRPGATDTQYF.

V and J are TRBV7-8 and TRBJ2-1; TRBD2 is a possible D gene (5 bases). Trimming took 0 bases from V and 6 from J, leaving 12 bases between them. Germline V lookup: CDR1 SGHVS, CDR2 FQNEAQ. CDR3 length equals 15 residues. The CDR3 region is CASSLASSLGNEQFF. CDR3 DNA sequence: TGTGCCAGCAGCTTAGCGTCTAGCTTGGGCAATGAGCAGTTCTTC. The full variable domain, with the rest looked up from reference TRBV7-8 and TRBJ2-1, is GAGVSQSPRYKVAKRGQDVALRCDPISGHVSLFWYQQALGQGPEFLTYFQNEAQLDKSGLPSDRFFAERPEGSVSTLKIQRTQQEDSAVYLCASSLASSLGNEQFFGPGTRLTVL.

This chain joins TRBV19 and TRBJ2-1; a possible D gene is TRBD2 (5 bases). The CDR3 is 16 amino acids. Germline lookup yields CDR1 LNHDA and CDR2 SQIVND (reference sequence). The V gene lost 1 base and the J gene lost 5 bases, with 15 bases spanning the gap. CDR3: CASSIVPSWANNEQFF. Here the CDR3 DNA reads TGTGCCAGTAGTATAGTGCCTAGCTGGGCGAACAATGAGCAGTTCTTC.

This chain joins TRBV15 and TRBJ2-7, with 10 bases fitting TRBD1. V dropped 2 bases and J dropped 4; count of bases not matched to a gene: 5. Germline CDR1 LNHNV, CDR2 YYDKDF (reference sequence). The CDR3 covers 15 residues. CDR3 DNA sequence: TGTGCCACCAGCAGACGGGACAGGGGCAAGTACGAGCAGTACTTC. It encodes CATSRRDRGKYEQYF.

This chain joins TRBV11-2 and TRBJ2-1; no clear D gene. This CDR3 spans 13 amino acids. The germline V gene encodes CDR1 SGHAT and CDR2 FQNNGV. Trimming pared 5 bases from V and 8 bases from J, leaving 13 bases between. The CDR3 DNA sequence: TGTGCCAGCAGCGGACGAAATTCCGATGAGCAGTTCTTC. Amino acid sequence: CASSGRNSDEQFF.

The V and J genes are TRBV9 and TRBJ1-1; 7 bases map to TRBD1. CDR3 length: 17 residues. The germline V gene encodes CDR1 SGDLS and CDR2 YYNGEE. V was pared by 2 bases and J by 4 bases, with 14 bases of the junction left unmatched. The CDR3 bases are TGTGCCAGCAGCGTTAACCACAGGGGAAGAGGCGGCACTGAAGCTTTCTTT. Its protein is CASSVNHRGRGGTEAFF. Combining the CDR3 with reference TRBV9 and TRBJ1-1 gives the whole variable domain DSGVTQTPKHLITATGQRVTLRCSPRSGDLSVYWYQQSLDQGLQFLIQYYNGEERAKGNILERFSAQQFPDLHSELNLSSLELGDSALYFCASSVNHRGRGGTEAFFGQGTRLTVV.

The V and J genes are TRBV19 and TRBJ2-1, with D maybe TRBD2 (6 bases). Germline CDR1 is LNHDA and CDR2 is SQIVND (reference sequence). This CDR3 has 13 residues. The ends were cut back, 10 bases at V and 4 bases at J, with 14 bases in the middle. The CDR3 nucleotides read TGTGCCACCAACCCCGGGACTTACAATGAGCAGTTCTTC. It yields the protein CATNPGTYNEQFF. The complete variable domain, with remaining parts taken from reference TRBV19 and TRBJ2-1, reads DGGITQSPKYLFRKEGQNVTLSCEQNLNHDAMYWYRQDPGQGLRLIYYSQIVNDFQKGDIAEGYSVSREKKESFPLTVTSAQKNPTAFYLCATNPGTYNEQFFGPGTRLTVL.

The genes are TRBV7-9 and TRBJ2-7; 9 nucleotides align to TRBD1. The CDR3 consists of 15 residues. Per germline, CDR1 SEHNR and CDR2 FQNEAQ (reference sequence). V lost 4 bases to trimming and J lost 0 bases; unmatched junction nucleotides: 4. CDR3: CASSSRDRDSYEQYF. The CDR3, as DNA: TGTGCCAGCAGCTCGAGGGACAGGGACTCCTACGAGCAGTACTTC.

V gene TRBV19 combines with J gene TRBJ2-3; a weak D match, TRBD2 (6 bases). Trimming took 2 bases from V and 0 from J, leaving 12 bases between them. The germline CDR1 and CDR2 sequences are LNHDA and SQIVND (reference sequence). There are 16 residues in the CDR3. The CDR3 loop reads CASSITSSESTDTQYF. The CDR3 DNA is TGTGCCAGTAGTATAACCTCTAGCGAGAGCACAGATACGCAGTATTTT.

The rearrangement joins TRBV25-1 to TRBJ2-7; 13 bases line up with TRBD2. Trimming removed 4 bases from V and 2 bases from J; junction bases left unmatched: 5. The CDR3 length is 16 residues. CDR1 and CDR2 from the germline V gene are MGHDK and SYGVNS. This CDR3 is CASSGVGLAGAYEQYF. DNA for the CDR3: TGTGCCAGCAGTGGAGTTGGACTAGCGGGAGCCTACGAGCAGTACTTC.

The chain couples TRBV27 to TRBJ2-7; D is unresolved. This CDR3 has 13 residues. Germline V gene sequence: CDR1 MNHEY, CDR2 SMNVEV (reference sequence). Trimming removed 6 bases from V and 5 bases from J, with 14 bases in between. CDR3 protein: CASSLGSMDEQYF. The CDR3 DNA sequence: TGTGCCAGCAGCCTGGGGTCAATGGACGAGCAGTACTTC.

Details on this clone: Other nucleotide sequences from this sample produce the same CDR3. V and J are TRBV28 and TRBJ1-1; D ambiguous. Germline CDR1 and CDR2: MDHEN and SYDVKM. The CDR3 spans 12 residues. The V gene lost 3 bases and the J gene lost 3 bases, with 5 bases spanning the gap. This CDR3 is CASSFQYTEAFF. In DNA, the CDR3 is TGTGCCAGCAGTTTTCAGTACACTGAAGCTTTCTTT.

The chain recombines TRBV28 with TRBJ1-3, with D possibly being TRBD1 (5 bases). The V gene's germline CDR1 is MDHEN and CDR2 SYDVKM. This CDR3 is built from 15 residues. V gave up 6 bases and J gave up 3 bases, with 15 bases separating them. The CDR3 here is CASRAQGRDGNTIYF. CDR3 sequence (DNA): TGTGCCAGCAGGGCCCAGGGTCGGGATGGAAACACCATATATTTT.

This clone showed up just once. J is TRBJ2-1 and V is TRBV12-5; 9 bases are shared with TRBD1. The junction had 22 bases not matched to a gene; V was cut back by 7 bases and J by 6 bases. Looked up from germline, CDR1 is LGHNT and CDR2 is FRNRAP. The CDR3 length is 19 residues. The CDR3: CASAPNPGTGKVKGNEQFF. CDR3 coding DNA: TGTGCTAGTGCCCCAAATCCCGGGACAGGGAAAGTAAAGGGCAATGAGCAGTTCTTC.

This clone was observed a single time. This sequence joins TRBV27 and TRBJ2-2; 7 nucleotides align to TRBD1. V lost 5 bases and J lost 5; bases outside the gene matches: 8. The CDR3 length is 15 residues. Germline CDR1 is MNHEY and CDR2 is SMNVEV (reference sequence). The DNA of the CDR3 is TGTGCCAGCAGTGACAGGGTGATCGGGACCGGGGAGCTGTTTTTT. It is translated as CASSDRVIGTGELFF.

This rearrangement joins TRBV29-1 to TRBJ2-1; 7 positions match TRBD2. The J segment lost 6 bases and the V segment lost 5 bases, leaving 7 bases of the junction unmatched. Germline lookup yields CDR1 SQVTM and CDR2 ANQGSEA. There are 13 residues in the CDR3. CDR3 in DNA: TGCAGCGTTCCGAGCGGGGTTCCCAATGAGCAGTTCTTC. It codes for CSVPSGVPNEQFF.

V and J are TRBV7-2 and TRBJ2-6; D may be TRBD2 (5 bases). From germline, CDR1 is SGHTA and CDR2 FQGNSA. V shed 2 bases and J shed 2 bases, with 7 bases lying between them. This CDR3 has 15 amino acids. CDR3 nucleotide sequence: TGTGCCAGCAGCTTACAGAGGGCTGGGGCCAACGTCCTGACTTTC. It is translated as CASSLQRAGANVLTF.

To note about this clone: Within the sample, other DNA sequences also encode this same CDR3. The rearrangement links TRBV28 to TRBJ2-7, with D maybe TRBD2 (5 bases). The germline CDR1 and CDR2 sequences are MDHEN and SYDVKM. This CDR3 spans 15 amino acids. Trimming removed 3 bases from V and 0 bases from J, with 12 bases in between. The CDR3 DNA follows: TGTGCCAGCAGTTTCCCCGGGGAGAGCTCCTACGAGCAGTACTTC. This translates into CASSFPGESSYEQYF.

This clone was counted a single time. J is TRBJ1-5 and V is TRBV6-1; 9 bases align to TRBD1. Germline values: CDR1 MNHNS, CDR2 SASEGT. Germline trimming cut 6 bases from V and 5 bases from J; bases unmatched to any gene: 5. The CDR3 covers 14 residues. CDR3 nucleotides: TGTGCCAGCAGCCGGGACAGGGTATATCAGCCCCAGCATTTT. It encodes CASSRDRVYQPQHF.

This chain links TRBV11-2 with TRBJ1-2; a weak D match, TRBD1 (5 bases). The CDR3 is 15 amino acids. Germline CDR1 and CDR2: SGHAT and FQNNGV. V lost 5 bases to trimming and J lost 7 bases, with 20 bases between them. CDR3 loop: CASSPYRQTTSGYTF. CDR3 bases: TGTGCCAGCAGCCCTTACAGACAGACTACTAGTGGCTACACCTTC.

The genes are TRBV9 and TRBJ2-2; unclear D gene. Germline-derived CDR1 and CDR2 are SGDLS and YYNGEE. V was shortened by 4 bases and J by 6 bases, with 7 bases between the two germline ends. The CDR3 length is 12 residues. CDR3 coding DNA: TGTGCCAGCAGCACCGACTCCGGGGAGCTGTTTTTT. Encoded protein: CASSTDSGELFF.

The V call is TRBV7-9, the J call TRBJ2-2; D gene uncertain. Trimming removed 8 bases from V and 6 bases from J, with 1 base in between. The CDR3 is 9 amino acids. The V gene's germline CDR1 is SEHNR and CDR2 FQNEAQ (reference sequence). The CDR3 spells CASPGELFF. The CDR3 DNA sequence: TGTGCCAGCCCCGGGGAGCTGTTTTTT. Based on the CDR3 plus reference TRBV7-9 and TRBJ2-2, the full variable domain is DTGVSQNPRHKITKRGQNVTFRCDPISEHNRLYWYRQTLGQGPEFLTYFQNEAQLEKSRLLSDRFSAERPKGSFSTLEIQRTEQGDSAMYLCASPGELFFGEGSRLTVL.

As DNA, the CDR3 is TGTGCCAGCCACCGGGGGGGAATCGGAGAGCAGTACTTC. As protein: CASHRGGIGEQYF. The chain joins TRBV7-4 to TRBJ2-7; 8 bases fit TRBD2. CDR3 length equals 13 residues. J gave up 7 bases and V 8 bases, and 10 bases lay outside the gene matches. The germline CDR1 and CDR2 sequences are SGHVT and SQSDAQ.

The genes are TRBV30 and TRBJ1-4; D remains ambiguous. Deletions cut 0 bases from V and 5 bases from J, with 19 bases between. Germline V gives CDR1 GTSNPN, CDR2 SVGIG (reference sequence). This CDR3 contains 17 residues. The chain's CDR3 is CAWSVRPHSGSNEKLFF. The DNA for the CDR3 is TGTGCCTGGAGTGTACGACCCCATTCTGGGTCAAATGAAAAACTGTTTTTT.

This chain uses TRBV10-2 with TRBJ1-5, with D unresolved. With 4 bases removed from V and 9 bases from J, the gap between germline ends came to 19 bases. From germline, CDR1 is WSHSY and CDR2 SAAADI. The CDR3 consists of 15 residues. The CDR3 spells CASSAENSRIGPQHF. The DNA of the CDR3 is TGCGCCAGCAGTGCGGAAAACAGCCGGATAGGGCCCCAGCATTTT.

The chain couples TRBV6-6 to TRBJ1-5, with TRBD1 matching over 7 bases. The length of the CDR3 is 15 residues. The V and J ends lost 0 bases and 10 bases, in that order; junction bases with no gene match: 9. Germline CDR1 and CDR2: MNHNY and SVGAGI (reference sequence). CDR3: CASSYSTGPQVPQHF. The DNA of the CDR3 is TGTGCCAGCAGTTACTCGACAGGGCCCCAAGTTCCCCAGCATTTT.